This entry lists 21 T cell receptor beta chains sequenced from one sample in a study of blood T cell repertoires in COVID-19. The assay was immunoSEQ multiplex PCR, and TCRdb's table has in-frame clones only and misses some. This repertoire shows more than 65,000 clones, around 76% found once; its top ten account for roughly 20%. The sample taken for sequencing was peripheral blood. These receptors were obtained from a woman of 80 years or more with active or convalescent COVID-19.

The chain couples TRBV29-1 to TRBJ1-2; tentatively, D is TRBD1 (6 bases). Germline-derived CDR1 and CDR2 are SQVTM and ANQGSEA. Trimming pared 6 bases from V and 9 bases from J, leaving 14 bases between. This CDR3 comprises 11 residues. The DNA for the CDR3 is TGCAGCGTGGGGAACAGGGTTAGCTACACCTTC. The encoded protein is CSVGNRVSYTF.

This clone has more than one count but fewer than ten. The chain is built from TRBV7-9 and TRBJ1-2, with 9 nucleotides matching TRBD1. The CDR3 spans 15 residues. V shed 2 bases, J shed 6 bases, and the junction held 7 bases outside the gene matches. The germline CDR1 and CDR2 sequences are SEHNR and FQNEAQ (reference sequence). The CDR3 sequence is CASSLLRDRANGYTF. As DNA, the CDR3 is TGTGCCAGCAGCTTACTACGGGACAGGGCGAATGGCTACACCTTC.

The genes are TRBV7-9 and TRBJ2-1; 11 bases fit TRBD1. Germline V gives CDR1 SEHNR, CDR2 FQNEAQ (reference sequence). Losses at the gene ends were 1 base for V and 8 bases for J; bases not matched to a gene: 7. CDR3 size: 16 residues. CDR3 region: CASSLVSTGQGDEQFF. CDR3 sequence (DNA): TGTGCCAGCAGCTTAGTGAGCACGGGACAGGGGGATGAGCAGTTCTTC.

The chain has TRBV9 and TRBJ2-7; D unresolved. The CDR3 consists of 15 residues. V gave up 0 bases and J gave up 3 bases, with 13 bases separating them. Germline V gene sequence: CDR1 SGDLS, CDR2 YYNGEE. The CDR3 sequence: CASSVGIHGRYEQYF. The CDR3 coding sequence is TGTGCCAGCAGCGTAGGGATACATGGGCGCTACGAGCAGTACTTC. Full variable domain (remainder filled in from reference TRBV9 and TRBJ2-7): DSGVTQTPKHLITATGQRVTLRCSPRSGDLSVYWYQQSLDQGLQFLIQYYNGEERAKGNILERFSAQQFPDLHSELNLSSLELGDSALYFCASSVGIHGRYEQYFGPGTRLTVT.

The V call is TRBV2, the J call TRBJ2-7; D not resolved. Germline-derived CDR1 and CDR2 are SNHLY and FYNNEI. Trimming removed 4 bases from V and 0 bases from J, with 19 bases in between. The CDR3 consists of 17 residues. CDR3 in amino acids: CASSVSKLQNLSYEQYF. CDR3 bases: TGTGCCAGCAGTGTTAGTAAGCTCCAAAACCTCTCCTACGAGCAGTACTTC.

The CDR3 sequence is CASSLLGTVTYEQYF. In DNA, the CDR3 is TGTGCCAGCAGCTTACTCGGGACAGTAACCTACGAGCAGTACTTC. The rearrangement uses TRBV7-9 and TRBJ2-7; 7 bases agree with TRBD1. In germline, CDR1 is SEHNR, CDR2 FQNEAQ (reference sequence). There are 15 residues in the CDR3. V lost 2 bases and J lost 2; bases outside the gene matches: 6.

The chain employs TRBV11-2 and TRBJ2-5; 9 bases fit TRBD1. This CDR3 region has 15 residues. V gave up 1 base and J gave up 7 bases; unmatched junction bases: 7. The germline CDR1 and CDR2 sequences are SGHAT and FQNNGV. CDR3 residues: CASSLGNRGRGTQYF. The CDR3 nucleotides are TGTGCCAGCAGCTTAGGCAACAGGGGGCGGGGGACCCAGTACTTC.

This clone was detected ten times or more. The J gene is TRBJ1-6, the V gene TRBV9; TRBD1 agrees at 8 bases. The CDR3 covers 15 residues. Germline V gene lookup returns CDR1 SGDLS and CDR2 YYNGEE. V dropped 4 bases and J dropped 14; count of bases not matched to a gene: 14. The CDR3 here is CASSPRTGGSGALHF. The CDR3, as DNA: TGTGCCAGCAGCCCCCGAACAGGGGGATCGGGGGCCCTCCACTTT.

This clone was detected only once. V is TRBV6-1 and J is TRBJ2-5; D ambiguous. This CDR3 contains 11 residues. Per germline, CDR1 MNHNS and CDR2 SASEGT. The V end lost 6 bases, the J end lost 7 bases, and 9 bases lay between the germline ends. CDR3 DNA sequence: TGTGCCAGCAGCCCCCCAGGGACCCAGTACTTC. It yields the protein CASSPPGTQYF.

The rearrangement links TRBV4-3 to TRBJ1-6; D possibly corresponds to TRBD1 (5 bases). CDR3 length equals 15 residues. V was cut by 0 bases and J by 6 bases, with 9 bases left in between. Germline V CDR1 and CDR2: LGHNA, YSLEER. CDR3 sequence: CASSQEGRGNSPLHF. CDR3 DNA: TGCGCCAGCAGCCAAGAGGGGCGAGGTAATTCACCCCTCCACTTT.

This clone has more than one count but fewer than ten. The chain carries TRBV9 and TRBJ2-1; weak D call: TRBD2 (7 bases). Trimming removed 1 base from V and 5 bases from J, with 28 bases in between. The CDR3 has 20 amino acids. Germline V gives CDR1 SGDLS, CDR2 YYNGEE. The CDR3 DNA reads TGTGCCAGCAGCGTAAGCCCGCCATTCGTAAACGGGGGGCCGGACAATGAGCAGTTCTTC. It codes for CASSVSPPFVNGGPDNEQFF.

This chain connects TRBV5-6 to TRBJ2-3, with a tentative D call TRBD2 (6 bases). Per germline, CDR1 SGHDT and CDR2 YYEEEE. The V end was cut by 4 bases, the J end by 7 bases, with 16 bases between. The CDR3 totals 14 residues. The CDR3 nucleotides read TGTGCCAGCAGCCTCTGGGTGGGAGGCAATACGCAGTATTTT. Translated, it gives CASSLWVGGNTQYF.

The V call is TRBV5-6, the J call TRBJ2-5; TRBD2 agrees at 8 bases. The trim removed 2 bases at V and 2 bases at J, leaving 2 bases unmatched. The CDR3 consists of 14 residues. The V gene's germline CDR1 is SGHDT and CDR2 YYEEEE. CDR3 in DNA: TGTGCCAGCAGCTTAGAGCGGGGGCAAGAGACCCAGTACTTC. Translation: CASSLERGQETQYF.

This clone was seen a single time. CDR3 region: CSASPGTAGSYEQYF. The CDR3 DNA follows: TGCAGTGCTAGTCCTGGGACAGCAGGCTCCTACGAGCAGTACTTC. The V call is TRBV20-1, the J call TRBJ2-7; 7 bases align to TRBD1. This CDR3 has 15 residues. With V trimmed by 3 bases and J by 0 bases, 8 bases remained unmatched. CDR1 DFQATT and CDR2 SNEGSKA come from the germline V gene (reference sequence).

This chain connects TRBV30 to TRBJ1-1, with TRBD1 matching 7 bases. With 2 bases clipped from V and 3 bases from J, the junction kept 6 bases outside the gene matches. The CDR3 consists of 14 residues. CDR1 and CDR2 from the germline V gene are GTSNPN and SVGIG (reference sequence). CDR3 nucleotides: TGTGCCTGGAGTCTGACTACAGGGGACACTGAAGCTTTCTTT. Its protein is CAWSLTTGDTEAFF.

The chain joins TRBV5-1 to TRBJ2-3; D is perhaps TRBD1 (6 bases). This CDR3 is built from 17 residues. From germline, CDR1 is SGHRS and CDR2 YFSETQ. Trimming took 4 bases from V and 5 from J, leaving 23 bases between them. CDR3 bases: TGCGCCAGCAGCGACCGAACGACAGGCTCCAGAGGAGATACGCAGTATTTT. Amino acids: CASSDRTTGSRGDTQYF.

The rearrangement links TRBV28 to TRBJ1-2; D not certain. Germline CDR1 reads MDHEN; CDR2 reads SYDVKM. This CDR3 contains 16 residues. Trimming stripped 1 base from V and 3 bases from J, with 15 bases between. The CDR3 DNA reads TGTGCCAGCAGTTTATCCGGTGTTATGGGCTACTATGGCTACACCTTC. This encodes CASSLSGVMGYYGYTF.

The chain employs TRBV29-1 and TRBJ1-1; TRBD1 matches at 11 bases. Germline CDR1 is SQVTM and CDR2 is ANQGSEA. The J segment lost 8 bases and the V segment lost 4 bases, leaving 3 bases of the junction unmatched. The CDR3 has 12 amino acids. The CDR3 sequence is CSVAGTGGEAFF. The CDR3 DNA reads as TGCAGCGTTGCCGGGACAGGGGGAGAAGCTTTCTTT.

This clone has just a few counts. At the DNA level, this CDR3 is encoded by other sequences in the same sample as well. The chain uses TRBV9 and TRBJ1-6; D gene unclear. This CDR3 is built from 15 residues. Germline V gene lookup returns CDR1 SGDLS and CDR2 YYNGEE. Trimming took off 0 bases at V and 1 base at J, with 5 bases between the two ends. In DNA form, the CDR3 reads TGTGCCAGCAGCGTAGCGGGGTCCTATAATTCACCCCTCCACTTT. Protein product: CASSVAGSYNSPLHF.

The chain combines TRBV25-1 with TRBJ2-7; a weak D match, TRBD2 (7 bases). V was shortened by 7 bases and J by 4 bases, with 14 bases between the two germline ends. The CDR3 spans 13 residues. Germline loops: CDR1 MGHDK, CDR2 SYGVNS. CDR3 DNA sequence: TGTGCCAGCAAGGGAGGGGGGCTATACGAGCAGTACTTC. Protein: CASKGGGLYEQYF.

The gene calls are TRBV30 and TRBJ1-2; perhaps TRBD1 as D (6 bases). There are 13 residues in the CDR3. V was trimmed by 5 bases and J by 8 bases, leaving 18 bases between them. In germline, CDR1 is GTSNPN, CDR2 SVGIG (reference sequence). CDR3 nucleotides: TGTGCCTGGGGGACGAGGGGGTCGTCGGGCTACACCTTC. This codes for CAWGTRGSSGYTF.